This T cell receptor (beta chain) was recovered during a study of naive and memory T cell subsets. Findings and caveats of the study: TCR abundance followed a power law differing between naive and memory subsets. Each distinct alpha or beta sequence counts as one clonotype.

Comments on this clonotype: The antigen is undetermined.

Both TRBC1 and TRBC2 were covered by a beta constant-region primer of two equimolar oligonucleotides. Four rounds of PCR amplified the ligated cDNA using nested alpha and beta constant-region primers plus SP2. TCRdb fed the UMI-ligation and nested PCR reads into MiXCR, producing one record per CDR3 protein. Of 120,000 or so distinct CDR3 sequences in the sample, roughly 36% were seen once. From the second PCR step, alpha and beta chains were amplified apart. This TCR was recovered from a human donor in good health. Sequencing was carried out using central memory CD4+ T cells from blood.

The CDR3 region is CASSLELGGKNIQYF. CDR3 DNA sequence: TGCGCCAGCAGCTTGGAGTTGGGGGGCAAAAACATTCAGTACTTC. J is TRBJ2-4 and V is TRBV5-1; possible D gene TRBD2, 6 bases. Trimming pared 0 bases from V and 3 bases from J, leaving 10 bases between. Germline V gene data show CDR1 as SGHRS and CDR2 as YFSETQ. The CDR3 spans 15 residues.